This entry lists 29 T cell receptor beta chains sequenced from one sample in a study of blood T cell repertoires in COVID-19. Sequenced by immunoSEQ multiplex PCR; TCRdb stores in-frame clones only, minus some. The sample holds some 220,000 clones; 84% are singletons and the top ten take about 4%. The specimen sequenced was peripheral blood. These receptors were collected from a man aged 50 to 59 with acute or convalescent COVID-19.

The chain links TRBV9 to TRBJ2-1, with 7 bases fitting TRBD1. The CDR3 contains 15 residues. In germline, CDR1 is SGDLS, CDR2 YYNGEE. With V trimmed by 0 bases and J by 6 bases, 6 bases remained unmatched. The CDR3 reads CASSVALQGRNEQFF. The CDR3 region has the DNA TGTGCCAGCAGCGTAGCACTACAGGGGCGCAATGAGCAGTTCTTC.

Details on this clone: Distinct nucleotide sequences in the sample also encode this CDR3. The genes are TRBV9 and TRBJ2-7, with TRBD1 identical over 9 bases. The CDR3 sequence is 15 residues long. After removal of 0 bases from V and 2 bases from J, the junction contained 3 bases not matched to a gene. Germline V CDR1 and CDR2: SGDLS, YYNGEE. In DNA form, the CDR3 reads TGTGCCAGCAGCGTAGCGGACAGGGGCACCTACGAGCAGTACTTC. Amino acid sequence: CASSVADRGTYEQYF.

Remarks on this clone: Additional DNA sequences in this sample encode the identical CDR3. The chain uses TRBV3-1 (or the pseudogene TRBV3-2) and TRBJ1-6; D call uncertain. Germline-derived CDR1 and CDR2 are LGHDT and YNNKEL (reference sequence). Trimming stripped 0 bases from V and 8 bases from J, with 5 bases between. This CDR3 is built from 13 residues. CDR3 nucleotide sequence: TGTGCCAGCAGCCAAGATCGGGATTCACCCCTCCACTTT. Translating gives CASSQDRDSPLHF.

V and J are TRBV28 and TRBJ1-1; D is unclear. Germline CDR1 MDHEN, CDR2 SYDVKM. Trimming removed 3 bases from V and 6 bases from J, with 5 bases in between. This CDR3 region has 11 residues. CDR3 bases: TGTGCCAGCAGTTTCGCGGCTGAAGCTTTCTTT. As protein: CASSFAAEAFF. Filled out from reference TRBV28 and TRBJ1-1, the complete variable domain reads DVKVTQSSRYLVKRTGEKVFLECVQDMDHENMFWYRQDPGLGLRLIYFSYDVKMKEKGDIPEGYSVSREKKERFSLILESASTNQTSMYLCASSFAAEAFFGQGTRLTVV.

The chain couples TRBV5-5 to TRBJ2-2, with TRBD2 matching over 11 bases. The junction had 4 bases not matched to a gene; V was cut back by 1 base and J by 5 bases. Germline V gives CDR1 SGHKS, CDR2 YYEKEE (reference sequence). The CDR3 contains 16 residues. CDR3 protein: CASSLTSGSLTGELFF. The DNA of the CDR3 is TGTGCCAGCAGCTTGACTAGCGGGAGCCTAACCGGGGAGCTGTTTTTT.

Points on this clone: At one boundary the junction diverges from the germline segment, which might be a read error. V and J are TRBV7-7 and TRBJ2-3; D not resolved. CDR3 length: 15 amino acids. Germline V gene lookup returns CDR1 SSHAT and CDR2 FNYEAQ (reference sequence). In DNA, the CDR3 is TGTGCTAGCAGCTTATCGAGAGTCCCCCCAGATACGCAGTATTTT. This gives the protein CASSLSRVPPDTQYF.

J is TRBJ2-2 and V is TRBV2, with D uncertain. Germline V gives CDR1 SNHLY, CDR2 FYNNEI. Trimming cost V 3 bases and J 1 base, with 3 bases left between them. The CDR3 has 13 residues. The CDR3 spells CASSDGNTGELFF. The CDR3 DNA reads TGTGCCAGCAGTGACGGGAACACCGGGGAGCTGTTTTTT.

DNA of the CDR3: TGTGCCAGCAGCTGGCGGACAGTTGAAGCTTTCTTT. This translates into CASSWRTVEAFF. V and J are TRBV11-2 and TRBJ1-1; D perhaps matches TRBD1 (6 bases). Trimming shortened V by 4 bases and J by 7 bases, and 10 bases separated the two germline ends. The CDR3 runs to 12 residues. Germline CDR1 reads SGHAT; CDR2 reads FQNNGV.

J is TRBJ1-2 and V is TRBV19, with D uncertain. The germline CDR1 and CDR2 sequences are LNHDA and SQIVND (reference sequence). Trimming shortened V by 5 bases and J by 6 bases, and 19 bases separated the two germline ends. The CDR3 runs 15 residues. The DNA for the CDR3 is TGTGCCAGTAGTGTGCGGGAAAGGCTTAAGAATGGCTACACCTTC. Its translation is CASSVRERLKNGYTF.

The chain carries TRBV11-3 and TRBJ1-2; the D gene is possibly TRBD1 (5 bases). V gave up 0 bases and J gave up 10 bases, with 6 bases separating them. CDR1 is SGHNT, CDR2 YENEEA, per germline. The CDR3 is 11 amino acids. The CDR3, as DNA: TGTGCCAGCAGCTTAGATGGGGCCTACACCTTC. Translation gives CASSLDGAYTF.

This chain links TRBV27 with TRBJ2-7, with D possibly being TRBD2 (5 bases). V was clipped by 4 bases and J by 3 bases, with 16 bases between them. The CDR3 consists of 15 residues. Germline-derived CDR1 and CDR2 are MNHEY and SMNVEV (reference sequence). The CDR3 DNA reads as TGTGCCAGCAGTTATTCAGATAGCGAATTCTACGAGCAGTACTTC. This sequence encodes CASSYSDSEFYEQYF.

CDR3 protein: CATSAEEETEAFF. DNA for the CDR3: TGTGCCACCAGTGCCGAAGAGGAAACTGAAGCTTTCTTT. The rearrangement uses TRBV24-1 and TRBJ1-1; the D is unclear. V was pared by 5 bases and J by 5 bases, with 11 bases between. Germline V CDR1 and CDR2: KGHDR, SFDVKD. The CDR3 is 13 amino acids.

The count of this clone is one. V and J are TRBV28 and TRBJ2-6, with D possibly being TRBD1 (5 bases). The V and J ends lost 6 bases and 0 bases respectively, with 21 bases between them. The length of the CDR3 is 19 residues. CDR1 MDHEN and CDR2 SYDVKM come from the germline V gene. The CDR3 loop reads CASSLSGLGPSSGANVLTF. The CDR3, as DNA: TGTGCCAGCAGCCTTAGTGGTCTGGGGCCGAGCTCTGGGGCCAACGTCCTGACTTTC.

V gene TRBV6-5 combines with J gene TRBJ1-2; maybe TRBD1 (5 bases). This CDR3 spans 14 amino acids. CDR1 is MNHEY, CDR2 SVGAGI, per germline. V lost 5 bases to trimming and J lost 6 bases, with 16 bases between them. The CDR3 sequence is CASSPGSPDNGYTF. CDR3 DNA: TGTGCCAGCAGTCCAGGGTCCCCCGATAATGGCTACACCTTC.

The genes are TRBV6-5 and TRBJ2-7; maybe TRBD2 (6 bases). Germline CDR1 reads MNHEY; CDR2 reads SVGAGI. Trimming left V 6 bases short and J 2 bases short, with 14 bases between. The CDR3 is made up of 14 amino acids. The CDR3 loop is CASRTRGLAYEQYF. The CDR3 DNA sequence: TGTGCCAGCAGAACACGGGGGTTGGCCTACGAGCAGTACTTC.

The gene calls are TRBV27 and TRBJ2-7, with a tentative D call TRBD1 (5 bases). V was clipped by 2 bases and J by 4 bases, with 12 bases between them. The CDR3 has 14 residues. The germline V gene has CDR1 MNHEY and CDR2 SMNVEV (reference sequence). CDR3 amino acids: CASSLQGFSYEQYF. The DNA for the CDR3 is TGTGCCAGCAGTTTACAGGGTTTCTCGTACGAGCAGTACTTC.

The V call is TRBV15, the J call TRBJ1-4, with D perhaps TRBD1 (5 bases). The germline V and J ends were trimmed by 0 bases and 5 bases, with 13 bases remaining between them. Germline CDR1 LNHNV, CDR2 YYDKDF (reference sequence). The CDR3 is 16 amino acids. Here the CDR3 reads CATSRDTGPLNEKLFF. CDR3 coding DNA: TGTGCCACCAGCAGAGATACAGGACCGTTGAATGAAAAACTGTTTTTT.

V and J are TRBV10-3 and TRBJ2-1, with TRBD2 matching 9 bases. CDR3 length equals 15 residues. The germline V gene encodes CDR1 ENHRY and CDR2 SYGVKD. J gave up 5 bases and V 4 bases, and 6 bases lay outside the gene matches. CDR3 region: CAISGGGRVHNEQFF. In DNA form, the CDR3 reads TGTGCCATCAGTGGGGGCGGGAGGGTTCACAATGAGCAGTTCTTC.

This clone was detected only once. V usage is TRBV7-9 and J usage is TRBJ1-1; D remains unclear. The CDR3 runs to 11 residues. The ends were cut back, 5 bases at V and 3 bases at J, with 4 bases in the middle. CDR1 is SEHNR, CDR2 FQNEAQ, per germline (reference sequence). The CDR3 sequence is CASSTYTEAFF. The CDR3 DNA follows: TGTGCCAGCAGCACTTACACTGAAGCTTTCTTT. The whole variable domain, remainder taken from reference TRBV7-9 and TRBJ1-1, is DTGVSQNPRHKITKRGQNVTFRCDPISEHNRLYWYRQTLGQGPEFLTYFQNEAQLEKSRLLSDRFSAERPKGSFSTLEIQRTEQGDSAMYLCASSTYTEAFFGQGTRLTVV.

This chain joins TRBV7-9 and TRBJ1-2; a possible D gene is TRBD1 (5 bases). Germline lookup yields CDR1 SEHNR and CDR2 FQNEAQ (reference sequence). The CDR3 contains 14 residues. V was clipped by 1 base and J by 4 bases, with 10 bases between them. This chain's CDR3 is CASSLGDSFYGYTF. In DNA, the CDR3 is TGTGCCAGCAGCTTAGGCGACAGCTTCTATGGCTACACCTTC.

The DNA for the CDR3 is TGTGCCAGCAGGGACCACCATACGCTCTCAAACCCCCTAACAGGGGACGGAAACACCATATATTTT. Translating gives CASRDHHTLSNPLTGDGNTIYF. This chain connects TRBV2 to TRBJ1-3, with 7 bases matching TRBD1. V lost 6 bases to trimming and J lost 4 bases; unmatched junction nucleotides: 30. Germline V gene lookup returns CDR1 SNHLY and CDR2 FYNNEI. The length of the CDR3 is 22 residues.

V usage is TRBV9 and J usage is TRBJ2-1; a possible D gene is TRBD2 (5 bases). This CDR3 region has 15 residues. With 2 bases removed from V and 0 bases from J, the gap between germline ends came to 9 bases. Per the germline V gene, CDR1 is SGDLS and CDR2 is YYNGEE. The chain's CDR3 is CASSVSGTSYNEQFF. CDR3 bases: TGTGCCAGCAGCGTCAGCGGAACCTCCTACAATGAGCAGTTCTTC.

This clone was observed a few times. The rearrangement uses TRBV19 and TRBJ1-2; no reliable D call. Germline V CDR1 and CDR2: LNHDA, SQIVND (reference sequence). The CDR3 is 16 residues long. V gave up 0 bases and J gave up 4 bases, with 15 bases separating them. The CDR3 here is CASSIDAGLGGYGYTF. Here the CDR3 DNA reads TGTGCCAGTAGTATAGATGCAGGACTAGGAGGCTATGGCTACACCTTC.

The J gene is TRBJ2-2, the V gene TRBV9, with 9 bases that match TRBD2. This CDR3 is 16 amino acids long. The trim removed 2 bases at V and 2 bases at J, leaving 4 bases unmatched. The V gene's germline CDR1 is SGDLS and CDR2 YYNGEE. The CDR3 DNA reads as TGTGCCAGCAGCGTTTGGCGGGGGGGAAACACCGGGGAGCTGTTTTTT. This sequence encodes CASSVWRGGNTGELFF.

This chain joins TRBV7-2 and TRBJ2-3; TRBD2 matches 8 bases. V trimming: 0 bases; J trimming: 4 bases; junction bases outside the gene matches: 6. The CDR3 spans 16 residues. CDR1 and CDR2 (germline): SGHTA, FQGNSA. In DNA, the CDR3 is TGTGCCAGCAGCTTAGCTCCGGGAGGGCGCGCAGATACGCAGTATTTT. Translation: CASSLAPGGRADTQYF.

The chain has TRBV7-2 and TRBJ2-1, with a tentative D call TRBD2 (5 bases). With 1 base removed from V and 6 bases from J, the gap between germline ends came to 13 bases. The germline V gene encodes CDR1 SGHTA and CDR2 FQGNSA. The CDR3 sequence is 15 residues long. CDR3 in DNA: TGTGCCAGCAGCTTAGTGGCGGGTCGCTCCAATGAGCAGTTCTTC. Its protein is CASSLVAGRSNEQFF.

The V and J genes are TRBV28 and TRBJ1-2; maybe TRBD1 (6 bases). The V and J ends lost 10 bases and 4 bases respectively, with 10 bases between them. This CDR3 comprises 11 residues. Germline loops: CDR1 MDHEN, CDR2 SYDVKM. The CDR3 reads CATRTAYGYTF. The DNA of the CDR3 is TGTGCCACCAGGACAGCCTATGGCTACACCTTC.

CDR3 loop: CASSVFPGTENTEAFF. The CDR3 DNA sequence: TGTGCCAGCAGCGTATTCCCCGGGACAGAGAACACTGAAGCTTTCTTT. The chain uses TRBV9 and TRBJ1-1; the match to TRBD1 covers 7 bases. The CDR3 runs 16 residues. Germline-derived CDR1 and CDR2 are SGDLS and YYNGEE. V gave up 1 base and J gave up 1 base; unmatched junction bases: 7.

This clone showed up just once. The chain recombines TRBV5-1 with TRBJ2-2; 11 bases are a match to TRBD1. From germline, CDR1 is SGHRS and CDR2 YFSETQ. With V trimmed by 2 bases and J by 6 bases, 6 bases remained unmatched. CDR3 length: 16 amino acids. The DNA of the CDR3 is TGCGCCAGCAGCTTACACGGACAGGGGGCGGCCGGGGAGCTGTTTTTT. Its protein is CASSLHGQGAAGELFF.